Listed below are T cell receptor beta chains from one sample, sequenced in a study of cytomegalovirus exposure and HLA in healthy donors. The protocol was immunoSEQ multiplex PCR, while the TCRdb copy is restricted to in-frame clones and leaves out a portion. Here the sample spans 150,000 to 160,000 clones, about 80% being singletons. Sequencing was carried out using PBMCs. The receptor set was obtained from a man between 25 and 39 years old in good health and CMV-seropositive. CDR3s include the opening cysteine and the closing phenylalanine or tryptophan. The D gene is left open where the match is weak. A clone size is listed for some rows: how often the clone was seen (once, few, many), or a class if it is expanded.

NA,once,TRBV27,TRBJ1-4,TGTGCCAGCAGTGACAGTCAGCAAGTGTTTTTT,CASSDSQQVFF
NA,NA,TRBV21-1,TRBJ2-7,TGTGCCAGCACCTCAAACGGAGGGACAGGGACTAGCGGGAGTCCCTCCTACGAGCAGTACTTC,CASTSNGGTGTSGSPSYEQYF
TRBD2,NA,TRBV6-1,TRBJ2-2,TGTGCCAGCACCCTGGGGGGGAGGAGCCCCGGGGAGCTGTTTTTT,CASTLGGRSPGELFF
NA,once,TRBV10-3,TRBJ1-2,TGTGCCATCAGTGCGGCAGGGGAAAACTATGGCTACACCTTC,CAISAAGENYGYTF
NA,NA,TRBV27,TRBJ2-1,TGTGCCAGCAGTAACCGGGACTCCGCCTACAATGAGCAGTTCTTC,CASSNRDSAYNEQFF
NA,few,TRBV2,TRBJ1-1,TGTGCCAGCATATCCCAGCGACAGAAGAACACTGAAGCTTTCTTT,CASISQRQKNTEAFF
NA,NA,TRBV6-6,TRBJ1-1,TGTGCCAGCAGTTACTCGATTTCAGGCGTGAACACTGAAGCTTTCTTT,CASSYSISGVNTEAFF
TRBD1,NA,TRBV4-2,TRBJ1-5,TGTGCCAGCAGCCAAGGGACAGGGCTCAATCAGCCCCAGCATTTT,CASSQGTGLNQPQHF
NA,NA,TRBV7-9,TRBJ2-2,TGTGCCAGCAGCTTAACAGGGACCGGGGAGCTGTTTTTT,CASSLTGTGELFF
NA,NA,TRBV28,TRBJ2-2,TGTGCCAGCAGTCAAGAAGCAGGGGCGAACACCGGGGAGCTGTTTTTT,CASSQEAGANTGELFF
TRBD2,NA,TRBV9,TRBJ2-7,TGTGCCAGCAGCGTAACTAGCGGACCCTACGAGCAGTACTTC,CASSVTSGPYEQYF
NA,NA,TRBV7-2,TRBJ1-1,TGTGCCAGCAGCTTAGGCGCCAGGCCCAACACTGAAGCTTTCTTT,CASSLGARPNTEAFF
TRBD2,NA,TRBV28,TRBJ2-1,TGTGCCAGCAGTTTCCCCCCCATGGCTAGCGGGAGGCTAATGAATGAGCAGTTCTTC,CASSFPPMASGRLMNEQFF
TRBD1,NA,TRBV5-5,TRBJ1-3,TGTGCCAGCAGCTTGGGACAGGGCGGTGGAAACACCATATATTTT,CASSLGQGGGNTIYF
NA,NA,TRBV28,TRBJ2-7,TGTGCCAGCAGTTTATCCCAGACAGACTACGAGCAGTACTTC,CASSLSQTDYEQYF
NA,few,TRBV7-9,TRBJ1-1,TGTGCCAGCAGCTTAGCAGGGGACACTGAAGCTTTCTTT,CASSLAGDTEAFF
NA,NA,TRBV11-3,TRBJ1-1,TGTGCCAGCAGCTTATCGCGGTCCACTGAAGCTTTCTTT,CASSLSRSTEAFF
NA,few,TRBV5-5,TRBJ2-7,TGTGCCAGCAGCTTGGCTCCGACAGAATCCTACGAGCAGTACTTC,CASSLAPTESYEQYF
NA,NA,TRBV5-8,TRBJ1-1,TGTGCCAGCAGCTTGGACTTGGAGTGGTGTGAAGCTTTCTTT,CASSLDLEWCEAFF
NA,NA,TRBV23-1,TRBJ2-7,TGCGCCAGCAGTCACAGGGGAAGGGAGCAGTACTTC,CASSHRGREQYF
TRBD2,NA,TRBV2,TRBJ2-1,TGTGCCAGCAGTAGACTAGCGGGAGTACATGAGCAGTTCTTC,CASSRLAGVHEQFF
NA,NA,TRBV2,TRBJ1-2,TGTGCCAGCAGTCGGACAACTTATGGCTACACCTTC,CASSRTTYGYTF
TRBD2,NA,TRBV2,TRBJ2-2,TGTGCCAGCGCAAGCCTAGCGGGAGACACCGGGGAGCTGTTTTTT,CASASLAGDTGELFF
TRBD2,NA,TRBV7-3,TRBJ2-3,TGTGCCAGCAGCCTAGGTCGAGCGGGGGGCACAGATACGCAGTATTTT,CASSLGRAGGTDTQYF
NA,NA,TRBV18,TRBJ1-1,TGTGCCAGCTCAGTGTCAGGCGGGGCTGAAGCTTTCTTT,CASSVSGGAEAFF
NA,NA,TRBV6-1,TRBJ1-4,TGTGCCAGCAGTGAAACAAACGGGGATGAAAAACTGTTTTTT,CASSETNGDEKLFF